The rows below give T cell receptor beta chains drawn from one sample of a study of identical twins. TCRdb reanalysed the 5' RACE reads using MiXCR and keeps one entry per CDR3 protein. The data contain around 490,000 distinct CDR3 sequences, about 15% of them seen just once; the ten biggest clones take up around 0.4%. These sequences were also reported in another study, on yellow fever vaccine responses in identical twins.

Sample: CD4+ T cells sorted from blood. The receptors originated from a woman aged 18-29 years in good health. Each CDR3 is given with its conserved first and last residue. The D gene is left open where the match is weak. Not all rows give a size; the values are once, few, many and, for expanded clones, a class.

j_call	v_call	d_call	clone_size	cdr3_aa	cdr3_nt
TRBJ2-6	TRBV12-3/TRBV12-4	-	few	CASSLAPRAGANVLTF	TGTGCCAGCAGTTTAGCGCCCAGGGCTGGGGCCAACGTCCTGACTTTC
TRBJ2-2	TRBV18	-	few	CASSPTIANTGELFF	TGTGCCAGCTCACCTACAATCGCGAACACCGGGGAGCTGTTTTTT
TRBJ1-1	TRBV10-3	TRBD1	few	CAISGTGLNTEAFF	TGTGCCATCAGTGGGACAGGGTTGAACACTGAAGCTTTCTTT
TRBJ2-2	TRBV5-1	TRBD1	-	CASTEPRDRVSGAVTGELFF	TGCGCCAGCACCGAACCCCGGGACAGGGTATCGGGCGCGGTCACCGGGGAGCTGTTTTTT
TRBJ2-7	TRBV11-1	-	-	CASSSRGASFEQYF	TGTGCCAGCAGCTCGCGGGGAGCCTCTTTCGAGCAGTACTTC
TRBJ2-7	TRBV28	-	few	CASSFRAGLLLEQYF	TGTGCCAGCAGTTTTCGGGCGGGACTTCTACTCGAGCAGTACTTC
TRBJ1-6	TRBV20-1	TRBD1	many	CSARNTGVNSPLHF	TGCAGTGCTAGAAATACAGGGGTTAATTCACCCCTCCACTTT
TRBJ1-5	TRBV10-3	-	few	CAISDRSTNQPQHF	TGTGCCATCAGTGACAGGTCCACTAATCAGCCCCAGCATTTT
TRBJ1-1	TRBV20-1	-	-	CSAFKAAAEAFF	TGCAGTGCTTTTAAGGCGGCAGCTGAAGCTTTCTTT
TRBJ2-3	TRBV4-1	-	few	CASSQESSVVANTQYF	TGCGCCAGCAGCCAAGAGTCGTCGGTCGTTGCGAATACGCAGTATTTT
TRBJ2-7	TRBV12-3/TRBV12-4	TRBD2	-	CASRQSGTSSYEQYF	TGTGCCAGCAGACAGAGCGGGACTAGCTCCTACGAGCAGTACTTC
TRBJ2-6	TRBV10-2	-	-	CASSEAVASSGANVLTF	TGCGCCAGCAGTGAAGCGGTCGCAAGCTCTGGGGCCAACGTCCTGACTTTC
TRBJ1-5	TRBV2	-	few	CASTQEDNNQPQHF	TGTGCCAGCACCCAAGAGGACAACAATCAGCCCCAGCATTTT
TRBJ2-5	TRBV10-2	-	-	CASSDHQETQYF	TGCGCCAGCAGTGACCACCAAGAGACCCAGTACTTC
TRBJ2-5	TRBV20-1	TRBD1	few	CSARVAAGGQQETQYF	TGCAGTGCTAGGGTCGCGGCAGGGGGTCAACAAGAGACCCAGTACTTC
TRBJ2-1	TRBV20-1	-	few	CSASWGLLSYNEQFF	TGCAGTGCTAGTTGGGGACTCCTCTCCTACAATGAGCAGTTCTTC
TRBJ2-3	TRBV5-1	-	few	CASRRDTQYF	TGCGCCAGCAGGAGGGATACGCAGTATTTT
TRBJ2-7	TRBV12-3/TRBV12-4	TRBD1	many	CASSSWTGGSYEQYF	TGTGCCAGCAGTTCTTGGACAGGGGGTTCCTACGAGCAGTACTTC
TRBJ2-1	TRBV12-3/TRBV12-4	-	-	CASSLGGPSRYSYNEQFF	TGTGCCAGCAGTTTGGGGGGCCCTTCCCGTTACTCCTACAATGAGCAGTTCTTC
TRBJ2-3	TRBV7-8	-	-	CASSSRQVGITDTQYF	TGTGCCAGCAGCTCCCGGCAGGTTGGGATCACAGATACGCAGTATTTT
TRBJ2-5	TRBV10-3	TRBD2	-	CAISKSSGGAVGETQYF	TGTGCCATCAGTAAATCGAGCGGGGGGGCCGTTGGGGAGACCCAGTACTTC
TRBJ2-5	TRBV5-1	TRBD1	-	CASSYRGDRAETQYF	TGCGCCAGCAGCTACAGAGGGGACAGGGCAGAGACCCAGTACTTC
TRBJ2-7	TRBV5-1	-	-	CASSLDPGEFYEQYF	TGCGCCAGCAGCTTAGATCCAGGGGAGTTTTACGAGCAGTACTTC
TRBJ2-1	TRBV15	TRBD2	few	CATSPASGIDNEQFF	TGTGCCACCAGCCCCGCTAGCGGGATCGACAATGAGCAGTTCTTC
TRBJ1-2	TRBV3-1	-	few	CASSRSGGYTF	TGTGCCAGCAGCCGGAGTGGCGGCTACACCTTC
TRBJ2-3	TRBV6-2/TRBV6-3	-	few	CASRRGTPGTDTQYF	TGTGCCAGCAGAAGAGGGACCCCTGGGACAGATACGCAGTATTTT
TRBJ2-3	TRBV27	TRBD1	once	CASSPRGLTDTQYF	TGTGCCAGCAGTCCGAGGGGGCTCACAGATACGCAGTATTTT